These 14 T cell receptor beta chains were sequenced from one sample in a study of blood T cell repertoires in COVID-19. Assay: immunoSEQ multiplex PCR; the TCRdb copy retains only in-frame clones and omits some. The repertoire includes more than 100,000 clones, 65% to 90% of them detected once, and about a tenth sits in the top ten. The source material was peripheral blood. Receptor source: a man aged 80 or over with acute or convalescent COVID-19.

The J gene is TRBJ1-2, the V gene TRBV7-2, with 8 nucleotides matching TRBD1. The germline V gene encodes CDR1 SGHTA and CDR2 FQGNSA. The CDR3 is 15 residues long. The junction had 9 bases not matched to a gene; V was cut back by 5 bases and J by 4 bases. The CDR3 DNA reads TGTGCCAGCAGCCCCGGGACAGGCCTCTCCTATGGCTACACCTTC. Its protein product is CASSPGTGLSYGYTF.

The chain is built from TRBV7-3 and TRBJ1-2; 7 nucleotides match TRBD1. The germline gives CDR1 SGHTA, CDR2 FQGTGA. Trimming at V came to 4 bases and at J to 10 bases, leaving 6 bases not matched to a gene. This CDR3 has 12 residues. The CDR3 sequence is CASSSTDRVYTF. The CDR3 DNA follows: TGTGCCAGCAGCTCGACAGACAGGGTCTACACCTTC.

The CDR3 sequence: CASSLDRGQNTEAFF. In nucleotides, the CDR3 is TGTGCCAGCAGCTTAGATAGGGGGCAGAACACTGAAGCTTTCTTT. The chain carries TRBV7-2 and TRBJ1-1; 7 bases line up with TRBD1. This CDR3 is built from 15 residues. Per germline, CDR1 SGHTA and CDR2 FQGNSA. Germline trimming cut 1 base from V and 1 base from J; bases unmatched to any gene: 3.

The rearrangement uses TRBV18 and TRBJ2-5, with 9 bases identical to TRBD2. J gave up 1 base and V 3 bases, and 3 bases lay outside the gene matches. The germline V gene encodes CDR1 KGHSH and CDR2 LQKENI. The CDR3 is 15 amino acids. The CDR3 loop reads CASSPPGLAQETQYF. CDR3 sequence (DNA): TGTGCCAGCTCACCCCCGGGACTAGCCCAAGAGACCCAGTACTTC.

This clone is a singleton in its sample. The chain joins TRBV12-3 or TRBV12-4 to TRBJ2-5, with D perhaps matching TRBD1 (5 bases). V lost 3 bases and J lost 5, with 10 bases in between. This CDR3 contains 13 residues. CDR3 nucleotides: TGTGCCAGCAGTTTTCAGGGATCGGAGACCCAGTACTTC. It translates to CASSFQGSETQYF.

The V and J genes are TRBV5-1 and TRBJ1-4; D not resolved. Trimming left V 0 bases short and J 0 bases short, with 12 bases between. The germline gives CDR1 SGHRS, CDR2 YFSETQ. This CDR3 is built from 17 residues. CDR3 protein: CASSLGSGYATNEKLFF. The CDR3 nucleotides read TGCGCCAGCAGCTTGGGATCGGGGTACGCAACTAATGAAAAACTGTTTTTT.

This clone has only one observation. The genes are TRBV29-1 and TRBJ1-3, with D perhaps TRBD1 (6 bases). Germline V lookup: CDR1 SQVTM, CDR2 ANQGSEA. The V end was cut by 6 bases, the J end by 10 bases, with 19 bases between. This CDR3 is 13 amino acids long. CDR3 protein: CSVLVNREGTIYF. CDR3 nucleotides: TGCAGCGTCCTCGTGAACAGGGAAGGGACCATATATTTT.

This chain links TRBV7-9 with TRBJ2-7, with 7 bases aligning to TRBD2. The CDR3 is 14 amino acids. Per germline, CDR1 SEHNR and CDR2 FQNEAQ (reference sequence). The J segment lost 0 bases and the V segment lost 3 bases, leaving 2 bases of the junction unmatched. CDR3 in amino acids: CASSLSGASYEQYF. The CDR3 region has the DNA TGTGCCAGCAGCTTGAGCGGGGCCTCCTACGAGCAGTACTTC.

The J gene is TRBJ1-4, the V gene TRBV6-1; unclear D gene. Germline V gene lookup returns CDR1 MNHNS and CDR2 SASEGT. The CDR3 is 15 residues long. Trimming removed 2 bases at V and 0 bases at J, with 7 bases between. The CDR3 sequence: CASSEYSATNEKLFF. The CDR3, as DNA: TGTGCCAGCAGTGAATACAGTGCAACTAATGAAAAACTGTTTTTT.

This chain's CDR3 is CASRTGTEAFF. CDR3 nucleotides: TGTGCCAGCCGTACGGGCACTGAAGCTTTCTTT. This chain links TRBV7-6 with TRBJ1-1; D uncertain. The germline CDR1 and CDR2 sequences are SGHVS and FNYEAQ. This CDR3 comprises 11 residues. V lost 8 bases and J 4 bases, leaving 8 bases between the germline ends.

In DNA form, the CDR3 reads TGTGCCAGCAGTAGCACGGGACAGGGGCTTTACGAGCAGTACTTC. Translating gives CASSSTGQGLYEQYF. This chain connects TRBV28 to TRBJ2-7; 10 nucleotides align to TRBD1. J gave up 4 bases and V 5 bases, and 8 bases lay outside the gene matches. The CDR3 is made up of 15 amino acids. Germline assignment: CDR1 MDHEN and CDR2 SYDVKM.

The chain links TRBV2 to TRBJ1-5; 8 bases agree with TRBD1. The CDR3 is 15 amino acids. Per germline, CDR1 SNHLY and CDR2 FYNNEI. V lost 6 bases, J lost 7 bases, and 11 bases stayed unmatched. The CDR3 region is CASRDGQGGGQPQHF. The DNA for the CDR3 is TGTGCCAGCAGGGACGGACAGGGAGGGGGACAGCCCCAGCATTTT.

V usage is TRBV3-1 (or the pseudogene TRBV3-2) and J usage is TRBJ1-3; D is perhaps TRBD1 (6 bases). The CDR3 is 14 amino acids. V was trimmed by 6 bases and J by 2 bases, leaving 11 bases between them. The V gene's germline CDR1 is LGHDT and CDR2 YNNKEL (reference sequence). The CDR3: CASSQQGTGNTIYF. The CDR3 DNA sequence: TGTGCCAGCAGTCAACAGGGAACTGGAAACACCATATATTTT.

The chain is built from TRBV30 and TRBJ1-5; no reliable D call. CDR1 and CDR2 (germline): GTSNPN, SVGIG (reference sequence). The CDR3 extends over 13 amino acids. Trimming took 0 bases from V and 9 from J, leaving 12 bases between them. In nucleotides, the CDR3 is TGTGCCTGGAGTGTACGAGGATCCCTGCCCCAGCATTTT. It yields the protein CAWSVRGSLPQHF.